The present TCR beta chain was sequenced within a study of T cell repertoires in aging, cancer and after chemotherapy. About the research overall: Clear clonal overlap appeared across healthy donor samples taken over several months to years.

Rearranged V-D-J TRB sequences were amplified with a mixed TRB-A/B primer pool. TCRdb recomputed calls from the multiplex PCR reads with MiXCR, one row per CDR3 protein. The table shows approximately 8,800 distinct CDR3 sequences, with around 32% occurring only once. Study-wide points: Healthy donors lost TCR diversity with age mainly through richness, cancer patients through richness and evenness.

The template was genomic DNA from peripheral blood, not RNA. CDR3 length: 16 amino acids. V dropped 4 bases and J dropped 8; count of bases not matched to a gene: 16. Germline values: CDR1 SGHDT, CDR2 YYEEEE. With regard to this clonotype: As yet, its antigen is unknown.

The V call is TRBV5-6, the J call TRBJ1-1, with 8 bases fitting TRBD1. This TCR came from a human donor in good health. The sample taken for sequencing was blood. The CDR3 here is CASSDGLDRGTLEAFF. The CDR3 bases are TGTGCCAGCAGCGACGGACTTGACAGGGGAACCCTCGAAGCTTTCTTT. Full variable domain (missing parts from reference TRBV5-6 and TRBJ1-1): DAGVTQSPTHLIKTRGQQVTLRCSPKSGHDTVSWYQQALGQGPQFIFQYYEEEERQRGNFPDRFSGHQFPNYSSELNVNALLLGDSALYLCASSDGLDRGTLEAFFGQGTRLTVV.